This T cell receptor (beta chain) was identified in a study of shared clonotypes between healthy human individuals. Libraries were prepared by immunoSEQ multiplex PCR; TCRdb keeps only in-frame clonotypes and omits some of them. Among 2 million or so clones listed, over 85% were seen once. Trimming shortened V by 2 bases and J by 5 bases, and 10 bases separated the two germline ends. This CDR3 has 15 amino acids. Germline V gives CDR1 MNHNY, CDR2 SVGAGI (reference sequence). Specimen: naive CD4+ T cells sorted from blood. The subset was: CD45RA+ positively selected. This chain links TRBV6-6 with TRBJ1-6, with D perhaps matching TRBD1 (5 bases). This receptor was obtained from a man younger than 35 in good health. The CDR3 is CASSYGGRDNSPLHF. The CDR3 nucleotides read TGTGCCAGCAGTTACGGGGGAAGAGATAATTCACCCCTCCACTTT.